This is a list of T cell receptor beta chains from one sample in a study of blood T cell repertoires in COVID-19. TCRdb's copy holds only in-frame clones and misses some; the assay was immunoSEQ multiplex PCR. This table holds about 160,000 clones, roughly 84% found once. Sequencing used peripheral blood. The receptors stem from a man aged 35-49 years with acute or convalescent COVID-19. The CDR3 runs from the conserved cysteine through the conserved F or W. A D gene is named only where the DNA matches it firmly. Clone size is stated in some rows and not others, as once, few, many or a class when expanded.

size,length,V,J,D,CDR3,DNA
once,14,TRBV25-1,TRBJ2-1,.,CASQEPGEYNEQFF,TGTGCCAGCCAGGAGCCGGGGGAATACAATGAGCAGTTCTTC
.,13,TRBV2,TRBJ2-7,TRBD1,CASSGDSTYEQYF,TGTGCCAGCAGTGGGGACAGTACCTACGAGCAGTACTTC
.,12,TRBV30,TRBJ1-2,TRBD1,CAWSRTGGGYTF,TGTGCCTGGAGTAGGACAGGGGGTGGCTACACCTTC
.,15,TRBV6-4,TRBJ2-3,TRBD2,CASSDSAGGPDTQYF,TGTGCCAGCAGTGACTCAGCGGGGGGGCCAGATACGCAGTATTTT
.,16,TRBV18,TRBJ2-2,TRBD2,CASSPLTSRNTGELFF,TGTGCCAGCTCACCCCTGACTAGCCGGAACACCGGGGAGCTGTTTTTT
few,15,TRBV7-9,TRBJ1-1,.,CASSLITAGDTEAFF,TGTGCCAGCAGCTTAATAACAGCGGGGGACACTGAAGCTTTCTTT
.,13,TRBV4-2,TRBJ1-1,.,CASSQPGGLSAFF,TGTGCCAGCAGCCAACCCGGAGGATTATCAGCTTTCTTT
.,14,TRBV2,TRBJ2-4,TRBD2,CASRDHSGVNIQYF,TGTGCCAGCAGGGACCATAGCGGGGTGAACATTCAGTACTTC
once,11,TRBV9,TRBJ1-1,.,CASSSGVEAFF,TGTGCCAGCAGTTCAGGGGTAGAAGCTTTCTTT
.,15,TRBV18,TRBJ1-3,TRBD1,CASSPDRDSGNTIYF,TGTGCCAGCTCACCAGACAGGGACTCTGGAAACACCATATATTTT
.,16,TRBV18,TRBJ1-1,.,CASSRGISTTNTEAFF,TGTGCCAGCAGCCGGGGGATATCCACAACGAACACTGAAGCTTTCTTT
.,14,TRBV1,TRBJ1-6,.,CTTYEGTRSVPLHF,TGCACCACCTACGAAGGGACAAGGAGTGTGCCCCTCCACTTT
.,15,TRBV18,TRBJ2-2,TRBD1,CASSPRQGQSGELFF,TGTGCCAGCTCACCTAGACAGGGGCAAAGCGGGGAGCTGTTTTTT
.,14,TRBV5-1,TRBJ2-5,.,CASSFRTVQETQYF,TGCGCCAGCAGCTTCCGGACAGTTCAAGAGACCCAGTACTTC
.,15,TRBV27,TRBJ1-6,.,CASSLDSSYNSPLHF,TGTGCCAGCAGTTTAGACAGCTCCTATAATTCACCCCTCCACTTT
.,13,TRBV10-3,TRBJ2-3,TRBD2,CAISGTGGGTQYF,TGTGCCATCAGTGGGACGGGGGGTGGTACGCAGTATTTT
.,15,TRBV6-6,TRBJ1-5,.,CASSYGQPVDQPQHF,TGTGCCAGCAGTTACGGGCAGCCCGTCGATCAGCCCCAGCATTTT
.,15,TRBV2,TRBJ2-1,TRBD2,CASRGLAGAYNEQFF,TGTGCCAGCAGGGGACTAGCGGGGGCATACAATGAGCAGTTCTTC
.,14,TRBV6-4,TRBJ2-3,TRBD2,CASSPGLATDTQYF,TGTGCCAGCAGTCCGGGACTAGCCACAGATACGCAGTATTTT
.,14,TRBV7-9,TRBJ1-1,.,CASSLEQGTPEAFF,TGTGCCAGCAGCTTAGAACAGGGTACTCCTGAAGCTTTCTTT
once,15,TRBV25-1,TRBJ2-5,TRBD2,CASSEAAGGKETQYF,TGTGCCAGCAGTGAGGCGGCGGGGGGAAAAGAGACCCAGTACTTC
.,15,TRBV3-1/TRBV3-2,TRBJ1-5,TRBD1,CASSRTGNVGQPQHF,TGTGCCAGCAGCCGGACAGGGAATGTGGGTCAGCCCCAGCATTTT
few,15,TRBV4-2,TRBJ2-1,.,CASSLAPSPYNEQFF,TGTGCCAGCAGCCTAGCGCCTTCTCCCTACAATGAGCAGTTCTTC
.,12,TRBV18,TRBJ1-1,.,CASSRQVSGAFF,TGTGCCAGCTCACGACAGGTTTCGGGAGCTTTCTTT